The present T cell receptor beta chain was sequenced within a study of post-analysis software for immune sequencing data (dated by TCRdb to 2015 to 2017). In terms of the full investigation: Relapsing-remitting, secondary progressive and progressive-relapsing multiple sclerosis were recorded as disease courses, and subtype annotation was lacking for some patients. The patient repertoires were compared against 11 previously published healthy control repertoires obtained from donors aged about 6 to 26 years. A subset of samples was prepared in parallel using single-end sample barcoding, then pooled and co-amplified after Illumina adapter ligation.

Regarding this clonotype: Its recognized antigen is unknown. Qualities for individual bases were not recorded, and no much larger clone is one base off.

General findings and caveats noted by the study authors: Multiple sclerosis patients had significantly lower normalized Chao1 diversity than controls, a result that suggests substantial peripheral T-cell clonal expansion. Several TRBV segments, including TRBV5-6, TRBV5-1 and TRBV20-1, were significantly more frequent in patients than controls. The control group was slightly older than the multiple sclerosis patient group. When samples were clustered directly using the F measure, samples prepared in the same batch co-clustered strongly, which prompted a batch-effect correction.

The method behind the library was PCR. These reads were obtained on an Illumina HiSeq 2500. To reduce PCR and sequencing biases, unique molecular identifiers were incorporated into the TCR beta cDNA libraries. Every 1 to 10 million input T cells yielded about 500,000 cDNA molecules, meaning each molecule approximated one T cell. Patient libraries were prepared and sequenced with the same protocol used for the earlier healthy control dataset. Within a given batch, samples were prepared together, multiplexed and sequenced on the same HiSeq lane. In the source study's methods: MIGEC was used to process the raw barcoded reads, and molecular identifier groups with only a single read were discarded before consensus assembly and CDR3 extraction. VDJtools was used for post-analysis of the clonotype tables, and diversity was normalized by down-sampling every dataset to the size of the smallest sample. To correct batch-related cross-sample contamination, repertoire overlap clustering matched CDR3 amino acid sequences but not nucleotide sequences. TCRdb reran the public reads through fastp at Q25 and MiXCR, keeping productive beta chains. Every CDR3 protein is listed once, alongside the most common genes and DNA of its rows. The V and J calls and clone size are TCRdb's, not the authors'. The sample yields about 770,000 distinct CDR3 sequences; approximately 44% were counted once. Jointly, the top ten make up approximately 5% of the sample.

TCR beta repertoires were profiled from peripheral blood of roughly 13 young patients with multiple sclerosis to demonstrate the VDJtools post-analysis software. The patients with multiple sclerosis were children and adolescents between roughly 6 and 17 years of age. V gives up 1 base and J gives up 4 bases, and the segment between their germline ends measures 16 bases. Including the terminal cysteine and phenylalanine, the CDR3 comprises 16 residues. The kept DNA is CDR3 alone, 48 bases in frame from the first base. CDR1 is given as LGHNA and CDR2 as YSLEER, both from the germline V gene. The sequence was obtained from a girl between 10 and 17 years old with multiple sclerosis. Sequenced material: blood. The chain employs TRBV4-3 and TRBJ2-5; the D region possibly corresponds to TRBD2 (5 bases align). CDR3 sequence: CASSQGSALSRETQYF. The DNA is as follows: TGCGCCAGCAGCCAAGGTAGCGCACTCTCACGAGAGACCCAGTACTTC.